A selection of T cell receptor beta chains follows, all from one sample in a study of cytomegalovirus exposure and HLA in healthy donors. Using immunoSEQ multiplex PCR, the repertoire was profiled, and TCRdb retains in-frame clones only, with some absent. The sample lists 120,000 to 150,000 clones, around two thirds seen once, with roughly 1.9% in the top ten. Sequencing was done on a sample of PBMCs. Receptor source: a male donor in good health and CMV-seronegative. Each CDR3 is given with its conserved first and last residue. A D gene is named only where the DNA matches it firmly. The size entry is marked missing in some rows and otherwise reads once, few, many or a size class.

>few|TRBD1|TRBV10-3|18|TRBJ1-5
TGTGCCATCAGTGCTACCGGATCCGGGACAGGGGGTAATCAGCCCCAGCATTTT
CAISATGSGTGGNQPQHF
>-|-|TRBV5-1|15|TRBJ2-7
TGCGCCAGCAGCTTGTTATCCGGGGAGATGTGGGAGCAGTACTTC
CASSLLSGEMWEQYF
>-|TRBD1|TRBV13|15|TRBJ1-1
TGTGCCAGCAGCACCTGGGACAGGGGGCTTTGTGAAGCTTTCTTT
CASSTWDRGLCEAFF
>-|-|TRBV30|13|TRBJ1-5
TGTGCCTGGGGGGCACAGAATAATCAGCCCCAGCATTTT
CAWGAQNNQPQHF
>-|-|TRBV7-9|14|TRBJ1-1
TGTGCCAGCAGCTTGGGGGGAGTGGTAACTGAAGCTTTCTTT
CASSLGGVVTEAFF
>few|-|TRBV5-1|17|TRBJ1-3
TGCGCCAGCAGCTTGGGGTCTTCGGGTCACTCTGGAAACACCATATATTTT
CASSLGSSGHSGNTIYF
>-|-|TRBV7-9|13|TRBJ1-1
TGTGCCAGCAGCCGAATGGCCATCACTGAAGCTTTCTTT
CASSRMAITEAFF
>-|-|TRBV15|16|TRBJ1-3
TGTGCCACCAGCAGCTCCTTGACAGTCTCTGGAAACACCATATATTTT
CATSSSLTVSGNTIYF
>few|TRBD1|TRBV29-1|18|TRBJ2-7
TGCAGCGTAATTCCGGGACAGGGGGCCACCTTTGCTTCCTACGAGCAGTACTTC
CSVIPGQGATFASYEQYF
>-|-|TRBV19|13|TRBJ1-5
TGTGCCAGTAGTATATCCAACAATCAGCCCCAGCATTTT
CASSISNNQPQHF
>-|-|TRBV9|13|TRBJ1-3
TGTGCCAGCAGCGCCACACAGGGAAACACCATATATTTT
CASSATQGNTIYF
>few|-|TRBV4-2|14|TRBJ1-1
TGTGCCAGCAGCCAAGTAAGGGAGCGTGCTGAAGCTTTCTTT
CASSQVRERAEAFF
>few|-|TRBV30|15|TRBJ2-7
TGTGCCTGGAGTCCCGGATGGGAGAAGACCTACGAGCAGTACTTC
CAWSPGWEKTYEQYF
>once|TRBD1|TRBV18|16|TRBJ2-3
TGTGCCAGCTCACCTCCTCCGGGGACAGTGGCGGATACGCAGTATTTT
CASSPPPGTVADTQYF
>-|TRBD1|TRBV5-1|20|TRBJ2-3
TGCGCCAGCAGCCGTATACCGGGACAGGGGTCGAAGAGAGACACAGATACGCAGTATTTT
CASSRIPGQGSKRDTDTQYF
>few|-|TRBV5-4|13|TRBJ1-1
TGTGCCAGCAGCTTACCCGTGGGGCTTGAAGCTTTCTTT
CASSLPVGLEAFF
>-|-|TRBV29-1|13|TRBJ1-2
TGCAGCGTTGCCGGGACACTAGGTGGGGGCTACACCTTC
CSVAGTLGGGYTF